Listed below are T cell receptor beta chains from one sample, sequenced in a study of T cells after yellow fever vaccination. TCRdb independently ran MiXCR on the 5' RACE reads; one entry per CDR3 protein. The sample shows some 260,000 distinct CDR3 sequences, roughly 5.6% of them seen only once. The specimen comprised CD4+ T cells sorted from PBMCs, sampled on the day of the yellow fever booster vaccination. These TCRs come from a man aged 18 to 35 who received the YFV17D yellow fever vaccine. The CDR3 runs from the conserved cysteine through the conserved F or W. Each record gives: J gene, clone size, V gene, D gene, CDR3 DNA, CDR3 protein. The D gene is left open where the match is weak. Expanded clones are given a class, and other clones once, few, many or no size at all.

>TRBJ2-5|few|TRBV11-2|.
TGTGCCAGCTCACGGCCTAGGGACCAAGAGACCCAGTACTTC
CASSRPRDQETQYF
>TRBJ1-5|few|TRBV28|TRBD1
TGTGCCAGCACTTCGGGACAGGGCGGTCAGCCCCAGCATTTT
CASTSGQGGQPQHF
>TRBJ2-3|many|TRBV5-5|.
TGTGCCAGCAGCCGGGGAGCAGATACGCAGTATTTT
CASSRGADTQYF
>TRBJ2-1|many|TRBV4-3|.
TGCGCCAGCAGCCAAGACAGGGGGGGGAATGAGCAGTTCTTC
CASSQDRGGNEQFF
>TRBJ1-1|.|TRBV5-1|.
TGCGCCAGCAGCATAAGGGCTGACACTGAAGCTTTCTTT
CASSIRADTEAFF
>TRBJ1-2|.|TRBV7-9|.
TGTGCCAGCAGCTTCCCGACGGGGGCCCGTGGCTACACCTTC
CASSFPTGARGYTF
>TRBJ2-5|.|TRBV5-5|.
TGTGCCAGCAGCTTGGAGTTCGAGACCCAGTACTTC
CASSLEFETQYF
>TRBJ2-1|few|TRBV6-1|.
TGTGCCAGCAACCTCTACAACGGGCATGAGCAGTTCTTC
CASNLYNGHEQFF
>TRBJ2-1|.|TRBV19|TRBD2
TGTGCCAGTAGTACACTAGCGGGGGGGAATGAGCAGTTCTTC
CASSTLAGGNEQFF
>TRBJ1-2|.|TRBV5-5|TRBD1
TGTGCCAGCAGCTTATTACCCGGGACAGGGAATTTTGGCTACACCTTC
CASSLLPGTGNFGYTF
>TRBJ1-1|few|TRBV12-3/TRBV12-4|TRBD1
TGTGCCAGCGGATCGAACAGGGGGCGCGGTGAAGCTTTCTTT
CASGSNRGRGEAFF
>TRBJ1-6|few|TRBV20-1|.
TGCAGTGCTAGAGATCTGGCAGGAGGCTCCTATAATTCACCCCTCCACTTT
CSARDLAGGSYNSPLHF
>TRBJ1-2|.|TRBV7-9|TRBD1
TGTGCCAGCAGCCCTAGCAGGGGGAGCTATGGCTACACCTTC
CASSPSRGSYGYTF
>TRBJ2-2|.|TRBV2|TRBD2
TGTGCCAGCGGGGGACTAGCGGGGCACACCGGGGAGCTGTTTTTT
CASGGLAGHTGELFF
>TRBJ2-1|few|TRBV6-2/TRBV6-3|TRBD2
TGTGCCAGCAGTCCTAGCGGGGACAATGAGCAGTTCTTC
CASSPSGDNEQFF
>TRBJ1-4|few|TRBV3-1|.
TGTGCCAGCAGCCGTTGGACCGAGGGTAATGAAAAACTGTTTTTT
CASSRWTEGNEKLFF
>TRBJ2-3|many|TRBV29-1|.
TGCAGCGTTGACGGAGCGGGTTGGGATACGCAGTATTTT
CSVDGAGWDTQYF
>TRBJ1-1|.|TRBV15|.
TGTGCCGCCGCCATTACAGGGAACACTGAAGCTTTCTTT
CAAAITGNTEAFF
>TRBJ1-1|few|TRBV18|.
TGTGCCAGCTCACCTTTAGTTCTCGAGGAGGCTTTCTTT
CASSPLVLEEAFF
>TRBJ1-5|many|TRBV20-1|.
TGCAGTGCTAGAAGCTTTGGATCCCATCAGCCCCAGCATTTT
CSARSFGSHQPQHF
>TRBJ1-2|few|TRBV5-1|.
TGCGCCAGCAGCCGCCGGGGGGAGGTTGTCTATGGCTACACCTTC
CASSRRGEVVYGYTF
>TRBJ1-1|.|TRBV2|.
TGTGCCAGCAGTGAGCAACAGGCTGGGCGGACTGAAGCTTTCTTT
CASSEQQAGRTEAFF
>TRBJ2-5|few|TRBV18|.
TGTGCCAGCTCGCTGGGGCAGGCGGAGACCCAGTACTTC
CASSLGQAETQYF
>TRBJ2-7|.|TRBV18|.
TGTGCCAGCTCACCAGTGGCGCCACAGGAGCAGTACTTC
CASSPVAPQEQYF
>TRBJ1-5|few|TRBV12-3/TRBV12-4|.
TGTGCCAGCAGCACTCGAGGGGGCAATCAGCCCCAGCATTTT
CASSTRGGNQPQHF
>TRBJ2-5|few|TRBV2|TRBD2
TGTGCCAGCGGACTTGGGGCTAGCGGGGCCCGGGAGACCCAGTACTTC
CASGLGASGARETQYF